This T cell receptor (beta chain) came from a study of CD8+ T cells in alopecia areata. Study background: Treatment comprised oral tofacitinib, 5 to 10 mg twice daily, in treated patients.

It was cDNA, reverse transcribed from extracted RNA, that served as the sequencing template. Profiled with immunoSEQ multiplex PCR; TCRdb holds only in-frame clones, not every one. The sample consists of over 85,000 clones, about 40% of them appearing once. General study points: It was lesional scalp, especially alopecia totalis/universalis, that showed higher clonality than normal scalp.

About this clone: Its antigen remains unidentified.

This CDR3 comprises 14 residues. Trimming took off 0 bases at V and 5 bases at J, with 10 bases between the two ends. In germline, CDR1 is SGHTS, CDR2 YDEGEE. Both peripheral blood and punch biopsies of lesional scalp skin were obtained from patients who had alopecia areata. The TCR sequence derives from a human donor with alopecia areata. V and J are TRBV5-8 and TRBJ2-3; tentatively, D is TRBD1 or TRBD2 (5 bases each). Sequencing was done on a sample of CD4+ T cells sorted from blood. CDR3: CASSLAGTGDTQYF. CDR3 DNA sequence: TGTGCCAGCAGCTTGGCGGGAACAGGAGATACGCAGTATTTT.